The 20 T cell receptor beta chains below come from one sample, sequenced in a study of spatial heterogeneity in lung cancer. TCRdb reprocessed the 5' RACE reads via MiXCR and lists one record per CDR3 protein. The sample has some 22,000 distinct CDR3 sequences, 4% to 6% seen once. Time point here: sample taken at primary tumor resection. Unsorted whole RNA from tumor, nontumor lung or frozen PBMC underwent sequencing. Material: PBMCs, obtained at surgery. The receptor set was obtained from a male donor with early-stage non-small cell lung cancer.

Relative to its sample, this clonotype is medium-sized. This chain uses TRBV11-1 with TRBJ1-4; 7 positions agree with TRBD1. This CDR3 has 13 residues. CDR1 SGHAT and CDR2 FQDESV come from the germline V gene (reference sequence). Trimming took 4 bases from V and 7 from J; bases not matched to a gene: 3. In DNA, the CDR3 is TGTGCCAGCAGCTCTCGACAGGGTGAAAAACTGTTTTTT. Protein sequence: CASSSRQGEKLFF.

The sample holds many counts of this clonotype. This sequence joins TRBV6-5 and TRBJ2-7; 7 nucleotides match TRBD2. V shed 5 bases, J shed 2 bases, and the junction held 12 bases outside the gene matches. Germline CDR1 MNHEY, CDR2 SVGAGI. The CDR3 is 16 amino acids. The DNA for the CDR3 is TGTGCCAGCAGTCTATCGGGACTAAACTCGGCCTACGAGCAGTACTTC. Its protein is CASSLSGLNSAYEQYF.

This clonotype was observed many times. The J gene is TRBJ1-4, the V gene TRBV7-2; possible D gene TRBD1, 6 bases. CDR3 size: 16 residues. V was pared by 1 base and J by 2 bases, with 11 bases between. Germline V gives CDR1 SGHTA, CDR2 FQGNSA. CDR3 loop: CASSLDPGATNEKLFF. The CDR3 region has the DNA TGTGCCAGCAGCTTAGATCCAGGGGCGACTAATGAAAAACTGTTTTTT.

Ten or more counts support this clonotype. The chain has TRBV10-3 and TRBJ1-2, with a weak D call TRBD1 (6 bases). Deletions cut 4 bases from V and 5 bases from J, with 11 bases between. Germline V gene data show CDR1 as ENHRY and CDR2 as SYGVKD. This CDR3 has 13 residues. The CDR3 is CAISAGGAYGYTF. DNA for the CDR3: TGTGCCATCAGTGCGGGGGGCGCATATGGCTACACCTTC.

In this sample, this clonotype turned up many times. The chain links TRBV6-2 or TRBV6-3 to TRBJ2-2; the D gene is possibly TRBD1 (6 bases). The CDR3 runs 14 residues. The V end lost 6 bases, the J end lost 4 bases, and 12 bases lay between the germline ends. Germline lookup yields CDR1 MNHEY and CDR2 SVGEGT. CDR3 in DNA: TGTGCCAGCAGCTACGGACAGTTCACCGGGGAGCTGTTTTTT. This gives the protein CASSYGQFTGELFF.

This clonotype was recorded many times. The chain links TRBV5-1 to TRBJ2-6; D possibly uses TRBD1 or TRBD2 (5 bases each). This CDR3 region has 16 residues. V lost 0 bases and J 4 bases, leaving 11 bases between the germline ends. CDR1 SGHRS and CDR2 YFSETQ come from the germline V gene. In nucleotides, the CDR3 is TGCGCCAGCAGCTTGGGGCCCGGGGCCGGGGCCAACGTCCTGACTTTC. Translated, it gives CASSLGPGAGANVLTF.

In its sample, this clonotype is medium-sized (0.01 to 0.1%). J is TRBJ1-2 and V is TRBV28, with 8 nucleotides matching TRBD1. CDR1 MDHEN and CDR2 SYDVKM come from the germline V gene. V dropped 1 base and J dropped 4; count of bases not matched to a gene: 5. The CDR3 covers 15 residues. The CDR3 bases are TGTGCCAGCAGTTTATACAGGGGGTCCGGCTATGGCTACACCTTC. Translating gives CASSLYRGSGYGYTF.

This clonotype was detected many times. This rearrangement joins TRBV30 to TRBJ1-5; 11 bases map to TRBD1. CDR1 is GTSNPN and CDR2 is SVGIG in the germline V gene (reference sequence). V was pared by 4 bases and J by 5 bases, with 4 bases of the junction left unmatched. This CDR3 is 14 amino acids long. This CDR3 reads CAWTRGQGDQPQHF. The CDR3 DNA is TGTGCCTGGACCCGGGGACAGGGGGATCAGCCCCAGCATTTT.

This clonotype was found many times. The chain employs TRBV6-8 and TRBJ2-3; D perhaps matches TRBD2 (6 bases). The CDR3 has 19 amino acids. CDR1 is MNHGY, CDR2 SAAAGT, per germline. The germline V and J ends were trimmed by 10 bases and 1 base, with 30 bases remaining between them. CDR3 sequence reads: CATGCNNGKAGFRTDTQYF. The CDR3 coding sequence is TGTGCCACTGGGTGTAATAACGGGAAAGCGGGCTTTCGCACAGATACGCAGTATTTT.

This clonotype has at least ten counts. V and J are TRBV9 and TRBJ1-1; TRBD1 aligns across 10 bases. The CDR3 is made up of 13 amino acids. Germline loops: CDR1 SGDLS, CDR2 YYNGEE. Germline trimming cut 6 bases from V and 4 bases from J; bases unmatched to any gene: 3. CDR3 DNA sequence: TGTGCCAGCAAGAGGACAGGGGGCACTGAAGCTTTCTTT. Protein sequence: CASKRTGGTEAFF. Full variable domain (outside the CDR3, taken from reference TRBV9 and TRBJ1-1): DSGVTQTPKHLITATGQRVTLRCSPRSGDLSVYWYQQSLDQGLQFLIQYYNGEERAKGNILERFSAQQFPDLHSELNLSSLELGDSALYFCASKRTGGTEAFFGQGTRLTVV.

This clonotype was seen repeatedly, ten times or more. The rearrangement links TRBV6-2 or TRBV6-3 to TRBJ1-5; D is uncertain. The ends were cut back, 6 bases at V and 6 bases at J, with 9 bases in the middle. CDR3 length equals 12 residues. In germline, CDR1 is MNHEY, CDR2 SVGEGT. The CDR3 DNA sequence: TGTGCCAGCAGAAAGTTATCTCAGCCCCAGCATTTT. This gives the protein CASRKLSQPQHF.

This clonotype occurred many times. Written as DNA, the CDR3 is TGTGCCTGGAGTAGGACAGGGAACACTGAAGCTTTCTTT. Its translation: CAWSRTGNTEAFF. The gene calls are TRBV30 and TRBJ1-1, with 7 bases matching TRBD1. The germline V gene has CDR1 GTSNPN and CDR2 SVGIG (reference sequence). V was pared by 2 bases and J by 1 base, with 1 base of the junction left unmatched. The CDR3 consists of 13 residues. Based on the CDR3 plus reference TRBV30 and TRBJ1-1, the full variable domain is SQTIHQWPATLVQPVGSPLSLECTVEGTSNPNLYWYRQAAGRGLQLLFYSVGIGQISSEVPQNLSASRPQDRQFILSSKKLLLSDSGFYLCAWSRTGNTEAFFGQGTRLTVV.

This clonotype was found many times. The chain links TRBV10-3 to TRBJ2-7; maybe TRBD1 (6 bases). V lost 2 bases, J lost 2 bases, and 13 bases lay in between. CDR1 ENHRY and CDR2 SYGVKD come from the germline V gene. The CDR3 covers 15 residues. The CDR3 coding sequence is TGTGCCATCAGTGAGACTCCGGGACAAACCTACGAGCAGTACTTC. This translates into CAISETPGQTYEQYF.

Ten or more counts support this clonotype. CDR3 sequence: CASSFPGTVAKNIQYF. The DNA of the CDR3 is TGTGCCAGCAGTTTCCCCGGGACAGTAGCCAAAAACATTCAGTACTTC. The rearrangement links TRBV6-6 to TRBJ2-4; 7 nucleotides line up with TRBD1. The CDR3 spans 16 residues. In germline, CDR1 is MNHNY, CDR2 SVGAGI (reference sequence). V shed 4 bases, J shed 0 bases, and the junction held 6 bases outside the gene matches.

This clonotype was counted many times. The V call is TRBV20-1, the J call TRBJ2-2; D uncertain. Per the germline V gene, CDR1 is DFQATT and CDR2 is SNEGSKA (reference sequence). The V end lost 2 bases, the J end lost 4 bases, and 11 bases lay between the germline ends. The length of the CDR3 is 14 residues. The CDR3 nucleotides read TGCAGTGCTAGATTTGGAGCCAGCACCGGGGAGCTGTTTTTT. Encoded protein: CSARFGASTGELFF.

This clonotype was found many times. The genes are TRBV18 and TRBJ2-7; D unclear. The germline V gene has CDR1 KGHSH and CDR2 LQKENI. This CDR3 contains 13 residues. V was cut by 0 bases and J by 2 bases, with 5 bases left in between. The CDR3 nucleotides are TGTGCCAGCTCACCACCCTCAGCCTACGAGCAGTACTTC. Its protein is CASSPPSAYEQYF.

This clonotype was counted at least ten times. CDR3 sequence (DNA): TGTGCCAGCAGTCTGGATCGGGACAGGGTGAGAGGCTACACCTTC. Translated, it gives CASSLDRDRVRGYTF. The rearrangement joins TRBV12-3 or TRBV12-4 to TRBJ1-2; 9 bases are shared with TRBD1. J was trimmed by 8 bases and V by 5 bases; bases with no gene match: 12. The CDR3 spans 15 residues.

This clonotype was detected a few times. The chain couples TRBV18 to TRBJ1-4, with no clear D. Germline lookup yields CDR1 KGHSH and CDR2 LQKENI. V shed 8 bases and J shed 1 base, with 14 bases lying between them. The CDR3 contains 15 residues. DNA of the CDR3: TGTGCCAGCACGGCAGATTCACGAACTAATGAAAAACTGTTTTTT. Protein product: CASTADSRTNEKLFF.

This clonotype rates as medium-sized. V and J are TRBV5-1 and TRBJ2-4, with a possible D match to TRBD1 (6 bases). Trimming took 0 bases from V and 6 from J, leaving 13 bases between them. This CDR3 comprises 15 residues. Looked up from germline, CDR1 is SGHRS and CDR2 is YFSETQ. The CDR3 loop is CASSLAQTGGNIQYF. The CDR3 bases are TGCGCCAGCAGCTTGGCGCAGACAGGCGGAAACATTCAGTACTTC.

This clonotype was seen ten or more times. V and J are TRBV5-5 and TRBJ2-5; D remains unclear. V lost 2 bases to trimming and J lost 2 bases, with 7 bases between them. The length of the CDR3 is 13 residues. In germline, CDR1 is SGHKS, CDR2 YYEKEE (reference sequence). The CDR3 loop is CASSFRGQETQYF. CDR3 coding DNA: TGTGCCAGCAGCTTCAGAGGTCAAGAGACCCAGTACTTC. Using reference TRBV5-5 and TRBJ2-5 for the parts outside the CDR3, the full variable domain is DAGVTQSPTHLIKTRGQQVTLRCSPISGHKSVSWYQQVLGQGPQFIFQYYEKEERGRGNFPDRFSARQFPNYSSELNVNALLLGDSALYLCASSFRGQETQYFGPGTRLLVL.